Detailed here is one T cell receptor (beta chain). This clone's antigen is unknown. Base quality data are lacking; no much larger clone is found one base away. Libraries were constructed by the immunoSEQ multiplex PCR assay. The clones in this table, taken by TCRdb from immuneACCESS, are in-frame only. Not every clone is retained; where verified, under half of the shortfall comes from an unresolved V gene, and the cause of the rest is unknown. Here the sample has roughly 100,000 clones; about nine tenths occur a single time. Of the sample, about 3.2% falls within the top ten clones. Germline trimming amounts to 4 bases on V and 9 bases on J, with 13 as the count of junction bases outside the gene matches. Inclusive of the bounding cysteine and phenylalanine, the CDR3 is 16 residues long. CDR3 DNA is the only sequence kept; it has 48 bases, read in frame from the first base. The germline V gene (reference sequence) sets CDR1 to SGHNT and CDR2 to YYREEE.

This entry is derived from a study of T cell changes during pregnancy in multiple sclerosis (dated 2019 in TCRdb). Regarding the study in general: The study looked at changes in the T cell repertoire across pregnancy in women with multiple sclerosis.

Sequenced here: peripheral blood, sampled after pregnancy. Recombination connected TRBV5-4 to TRBJ1-6, with 7 central nucleotides matching TRBD1. This TCR was recovered from a female donor with multiple sclerosis, enrolled in a pregnancy study. The bases are TGTGCCAGCAGCGTAAAGGGCCAAGGGGGCAGTTCACCCCTCCACTTT. Its amino acids are CASSVKGQGGSSPLHF.